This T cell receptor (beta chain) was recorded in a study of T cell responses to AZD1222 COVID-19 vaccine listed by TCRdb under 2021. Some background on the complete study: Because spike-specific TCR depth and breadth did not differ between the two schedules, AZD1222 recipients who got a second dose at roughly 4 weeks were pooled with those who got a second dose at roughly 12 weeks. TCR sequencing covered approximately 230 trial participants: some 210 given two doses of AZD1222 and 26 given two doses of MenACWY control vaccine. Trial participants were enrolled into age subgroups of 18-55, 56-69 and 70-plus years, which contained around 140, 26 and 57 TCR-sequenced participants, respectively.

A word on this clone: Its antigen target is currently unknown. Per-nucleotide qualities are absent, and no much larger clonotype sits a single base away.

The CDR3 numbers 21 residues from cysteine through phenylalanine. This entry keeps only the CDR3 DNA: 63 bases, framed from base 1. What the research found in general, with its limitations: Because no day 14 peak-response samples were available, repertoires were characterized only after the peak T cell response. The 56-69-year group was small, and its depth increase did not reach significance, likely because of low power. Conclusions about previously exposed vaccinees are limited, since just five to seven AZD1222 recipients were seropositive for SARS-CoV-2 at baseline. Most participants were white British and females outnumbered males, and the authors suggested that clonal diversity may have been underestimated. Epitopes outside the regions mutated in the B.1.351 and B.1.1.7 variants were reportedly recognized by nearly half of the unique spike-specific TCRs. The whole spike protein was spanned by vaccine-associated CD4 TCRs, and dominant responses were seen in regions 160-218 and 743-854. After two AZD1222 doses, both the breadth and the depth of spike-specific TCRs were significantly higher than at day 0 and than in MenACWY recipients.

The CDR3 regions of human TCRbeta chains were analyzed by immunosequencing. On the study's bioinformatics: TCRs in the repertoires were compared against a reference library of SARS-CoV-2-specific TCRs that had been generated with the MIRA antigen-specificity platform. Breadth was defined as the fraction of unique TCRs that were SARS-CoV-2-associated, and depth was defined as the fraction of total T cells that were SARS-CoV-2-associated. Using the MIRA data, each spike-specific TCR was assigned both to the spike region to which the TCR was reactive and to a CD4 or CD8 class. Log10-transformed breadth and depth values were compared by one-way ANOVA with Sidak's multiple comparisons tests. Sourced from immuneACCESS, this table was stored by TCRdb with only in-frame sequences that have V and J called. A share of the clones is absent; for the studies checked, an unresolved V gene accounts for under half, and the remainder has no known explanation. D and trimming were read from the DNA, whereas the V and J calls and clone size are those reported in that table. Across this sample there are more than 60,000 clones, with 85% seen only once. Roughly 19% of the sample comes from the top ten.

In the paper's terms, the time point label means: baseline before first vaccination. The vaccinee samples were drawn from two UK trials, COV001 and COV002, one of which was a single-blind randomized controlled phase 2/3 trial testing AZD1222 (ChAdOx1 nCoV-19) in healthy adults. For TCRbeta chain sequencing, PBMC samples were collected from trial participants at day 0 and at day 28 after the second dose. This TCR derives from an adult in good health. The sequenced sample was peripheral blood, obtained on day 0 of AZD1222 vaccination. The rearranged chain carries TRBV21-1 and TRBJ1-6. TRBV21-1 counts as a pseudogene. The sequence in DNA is TGTGCCAGCAGCAAAGCGTTCCTTAGAACGGATTTGAGCTCCTATAATTCACCCCTCCACTTT. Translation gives CASSKAFLRTDLSSYNSPLHF.